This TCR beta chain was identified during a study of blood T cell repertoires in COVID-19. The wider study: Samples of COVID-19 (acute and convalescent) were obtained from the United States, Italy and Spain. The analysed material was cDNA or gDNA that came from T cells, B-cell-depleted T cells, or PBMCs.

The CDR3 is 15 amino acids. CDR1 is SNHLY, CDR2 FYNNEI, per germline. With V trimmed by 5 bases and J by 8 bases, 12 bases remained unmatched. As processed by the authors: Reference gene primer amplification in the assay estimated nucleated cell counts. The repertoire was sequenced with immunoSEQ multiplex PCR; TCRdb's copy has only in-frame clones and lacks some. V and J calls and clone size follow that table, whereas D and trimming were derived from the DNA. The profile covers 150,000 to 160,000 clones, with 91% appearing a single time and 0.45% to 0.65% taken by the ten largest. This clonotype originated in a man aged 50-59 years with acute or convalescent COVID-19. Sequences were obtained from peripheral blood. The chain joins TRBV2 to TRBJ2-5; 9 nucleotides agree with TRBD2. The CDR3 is CASSSTRLAVSTQYF. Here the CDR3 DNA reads TGTGCCAGCAGTTCAACTAGACTAGCGGTGTCTACCCAGTACTTC.